Sequencing of this TCR beta chain was carried out in a study of early T cells in non-severe SARS-CoV-2 infection. For the study at large: Investigators sequenced bulk RNA drawn from unsorted whole blood, and chains remained unpaired.

TCRdb itself ran the 5' RACE reads through MiXCR, one entry per CDR3 protein. Among 35,000 to 45,000 distinct CDR3 sequences listed, 12% were seen once. Study-wide results and caveats: VDJdb-based matching was biased toward anti-spike CD8 responses and missed private and CD4 specificities.

A remark on this clonotype: Its antigen is unknown.

This CDR3 is 13 amino acids long. CDR1 is MGHRA and CDR2 is YSYEKL in the germline V gene. V was cut by 4 bases and J by 6 bases, with 13 bases left in between. V gene TRBV4-1 combines with J gene TRBJ2-7; D assignment may be TRBD1 or TRBD2 (5 bases each). This clonotype originated in an adult who was a healthcare worker with PCR-confirmed SARS-CoV-2 infection or an uninfected control (not recorded which). The specimen was whole blood. CDR3 sequence (DNA): TGCGCCAGCAGCCCGCAGGGACCGGTCGAGCAGTACTTC. Translated: CASSPQGPVEQYF.